The 2 T cell receptor beta chains given below trace back to one sample, sequenced in a study of neurological immune-mediated disorders. TCRdb recomputed calls from the 5' RACE reads with MiXCR, one row per CDR3 protein. The table lists tens of thousands of distinct CDR3 sequences, around 6% of them singletons. The sequencing sample was made of CD4+ T cells from blood. Receptor source: a woman aged 40-49 years in good health.

This clonotype has at least ten counts. This rearrangement joins TRBV27 to TRBJ1-5; a weak D match, TRBD1 (5 bases). Trimming stripped 6 bases from V and 6 bases from J, with 12 bases between. Germline V gene data show CDR1 as MNHEY and CDR2 as SMNVEV (reference sequence). This CDR3 region has 13 residues. CDR3 sequence reads: CASRPGTGQPQHF. In DNA form, the CDR3 reads TGTGCCAGCAGACCAGGAACAGGTCAGCCCCAGCATTTT.

This clonotype was seen many times. The chain uses TRBV5-1 and TRBJ2-7; tentatively, D is TRBD2 (5 bases). In germline, CDR1 is SGHRS, CDR2 YFSETQ. The CDR3 spans 11 residues. The V gene lost 5 bases and the J gene lost 4 bases, with 7 bases spanning the gap. Written as DNA, the CDR3 is TGCGCCAGCAGTGGAGGTTACGAGCAGTACTTC. It encodes CASSGGYEQYF.